This TCR beta chain was captured in a study of early T cells in non-severe SARS-CoV-2 infection. The study's findings and limits: In VDJdb matching, anti-spike CD8 responses were favored while private and CD4 specificities went missing.

Individually, cDNA molecules had unique molecular identifiers attached to them. TCRdb reanalysed the 5' RACE reads using MiXCR and keeps one entry per CDR3 protein. The repertoire holds roughly 86,000 distinct CDR3 sequences, with under 15% as singletons. Turning to this clonotype: The antigen is undetermined.

The CDR3 totals 13 residues. V was clipped by 3 bases and J by 4 bases, with 9 bases between them. This receptor was identified in an adult who was a healthcare worker with PCR-confirmed SARS-CoV-2 infection or an uninfected control (not recorded which). Sequencing used whole blood. This rearrangement joins TRBV12-3 or TRBV12-4 to TRBJ2-5, with D possibly being TRBD2 (5 bases). Here the CDR3 reads CASSFRRGETQYF. Written as DNA, the CDR3 is TGTGCCAGCAGTTTTCGCCGGGGAGAGACCCAGTACTTC.